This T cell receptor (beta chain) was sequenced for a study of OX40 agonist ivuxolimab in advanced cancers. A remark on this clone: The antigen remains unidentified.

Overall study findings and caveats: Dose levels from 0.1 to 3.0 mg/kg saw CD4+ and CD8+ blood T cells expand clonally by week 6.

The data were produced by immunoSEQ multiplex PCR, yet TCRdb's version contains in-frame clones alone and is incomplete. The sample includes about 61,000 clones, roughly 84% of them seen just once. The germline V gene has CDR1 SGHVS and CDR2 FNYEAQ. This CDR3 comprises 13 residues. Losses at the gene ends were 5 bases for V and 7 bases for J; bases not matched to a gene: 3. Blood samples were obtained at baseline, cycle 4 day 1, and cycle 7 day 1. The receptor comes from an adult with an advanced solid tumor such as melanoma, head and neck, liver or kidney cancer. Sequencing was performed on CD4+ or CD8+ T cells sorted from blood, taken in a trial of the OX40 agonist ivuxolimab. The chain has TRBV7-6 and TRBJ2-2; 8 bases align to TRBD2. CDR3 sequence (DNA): TGTGCCAGCAGCCCCGCGGGGGGCGGGGAGCTGTTTTTT. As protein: CASSPAGGGELFF. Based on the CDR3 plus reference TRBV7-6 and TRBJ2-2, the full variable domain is GAGVSQSPRYKVTKRGQDVALRCDPISGHVSLYWYRQALGQGPEFLTYFNYEAQQDKSGLPNDRFSAERPEGSISTLTIQRTEQRDSAMYRCASSPAGGGELFFGEGSRLTVL.